This T cell receptor (beta chain) appears in the sequencing data of a study of T cells in Graves' hyperthyroidism and ophthalmopathy (dated by TCRdb to between 2018 and 2021). Turning to the overall study: Peripheral blood was collected at initial diagnosis, before any treatment. A discovery cohort of fewer than 110 patients, 43 with Graves' ophthalmopathy and under 60 with stable Graves' hyperthyroidism, was used to find distinguishing TCR V-J signatures. Whether ophthalmopathy could be predicted prospectively was tested in an independent validation cohort made up of some 20 hyperthyroidism patients plus 17 patients who later progressed to ophthalmopathy. For training and testing, the approximately 97 patients in the discovery cohort were randomly divided in a 7:3 ratio. In addition, the study compared T-cell repertoires in thyroid tissue and in blood from six Graves' hyperthyroidism patients. Once sampling was done, hyperthyroidism patients were given methimazole at a starting dose of 30 mg daily, whereas ophthalmopathy patients were given high-dose intravenous methylprednisolone. According to the paper, TCR Vbeta CDR3 sequencing was carried out on 135 peripheral blood samples, which came from about 45 ophthalmopathy, approximately 78 hyperthyroidism and some 17 progressor patients. General findings and caveats noted by the study authors: No statistical method was used to fix the sample size in advance, and group allocation was not hidden from the investigators. Most expanded thyroid clonotypes (frequency above 0.001) were also detected in blood, suggesting blood repertoires may reflect thyroid immune responses. In validation, the model predicted progression to ophthalmopathy a median of 6.5 months before onset, with around 70% sensitivity and nearly 75% specificity. Ophthalmopathy was separated from stable hyperthyroidism by a 13 V-J signature model, with about 86% sensitivity and approximately 81% specificity obtained in cross-validation and 80%/75% obtained in testing.

Stable Graves' hyperthyroidism was defined as the absence of progression to ophthalmopathy over 18 months of follow-up. Hyperthyroidism patients were aged 18 to 65 years and newly diagnosed, with disease duration of less than 2 months. The study excluded patients with uncontrolled infections, other autoimmune diseases, pregnancy or lactation. Diagnoses were established on the basis of clinical symptoms, serum thyroxine and TRAb, thyroid ultrasound, and orbital computed tomography. Ficoll-Paque density gradient centrifugation was used to isolate PBMCs from about 10 ml of fresh peripheral blood. Total RNA was extracted with Trizol reagent, and quality was checked on an Agilent 2100 Bioanalyzer. Remarks on this clonotype: Its recognized antigen is unknown. Within one base of it there is no much larger clone, and no base qualities were kept.

TCR beta CDR3 regions were amplified from RNA transcripts. A first-round RT-PCR of the TCR CDR3 used the HTBI primer set with the Qiagen OneStep RT-PCR kit. Libraries were constructed in a second round of multiplex PCR, after which size selection and purification were performed. Sequencing of the libraries was done on an Illumina HiSeq2000 using paired-end 100 bp reads. Under the source paper's analysis protocol: SOAPnuke was used to process the raw data, removing reads that contained adapters or uncalled bases, had a mean Phred below 15, or lacked an exact match to the constant primer or identifier. COPE v1.2.5 was used to merge high-quality paired reads, and clonotypes were defined as unique nucleotide sequences. MiTCR v1.1 was used to align clonotypes to the IMGT TRBV, TRBD and TRBJ reference segments. Only V-J combinations with frequency above 0.0001, covering 99% to 99.2% of repertoires, were analysed. A TCS score was defined as the ratio between F50 (clonal expansion) and ExV (chaos), using BLOSUM62-based TCRdist between CDR3 peptides within each V-J. Welch's t-statistics and random forest reduced approximately 520 V-J features to 10 to 15, which were used in a naive Bayes classifier (R e1071). The public reads were quality trimmed at Q25 with fastp and then assembled into clones with MiXCR by TCRdb, keeping productive beta chains. Each entry merges the rows of one CDR3 protein and shows their most common DNA and genes. The V and J calls come from TCRdb's annotation, not from the publication. This sample holds about 740,000 distinct CDR3 sequences; about 14% were observed only once. The ten biggest clones cover roughly 10% of the sample.

The germline V gene gives CDR1 as MNHGY and CDR2 as SVAAGI. The CDR3 covers 12 residues, taking in both the cysteine and the phenylalanine. The read is trimmed to its CDR3 DNA, 36 bases read in frame from base 1. V sheds 4 bases and J sheds 13 bases, leaving 16 bases between their ends. The specimen sequenced was blood. This clonotype was sampled from a woman aged 18-30 years with Graves' hyperthyroidism. The chain is encoded by TRBV6-9 joined to TRBJ1-2; TRBD1 is a weak D gene call, 6 bases matching. CDR3 reads: CASSSTGRHGTF. In nucleotides, the sequence is TGTGCCAGCAGTTCCACAGGGCGCCACGGCACCTTC.